This T cell receptor (beta chain) was observed in a study of circulating tumor DNA in untreated peripheral T-cell lymphoma. Data came from immunoSEQ multiplex PCR; TCRdb stores just in-frame clones and leaves some out. The sample lists roughly 10,000 clones; around 76% were seen once. The J segment lost 6 bases and the V segment lost 7 bases, leaving 8 bases of the junction unmatched. The CDR3 is 13 residues long. Germline CDR1 is LNHDA and CDR2 is SQIVND (reference sequence). Whole-study findings and limits: Baseline tissues yielded 86% and baseline serum around 65% tumor-specific clonotype detection.

This clone was recorded a few times. Its antigen is still unknown. This TCR was recovered from a human donor with peripheral T-cell lymphoma. The rearrangement links TRBV19 to TRBJ1-2; 7 bases are shared with TRBD1. The sequenced material came from tumor tissue. Here the CDR3 reads CASNRGLSDGYTF. The CDR3, as DNA: TGTGCCAGTAATAGGGGGCTCAGTGATGGCTACACCTTC. Full variable domain (outside the CDR3, taken from reference TRBV19 and TRBJ1-2): DGGITQSPKYLFRKEGQNVTLSCEQNLNHDAMYWYRQDPGQGLRLIYYSQIVNDFQKGDIAEGYSVSREKKESFPLTVTSAQKNPTAFYLCASNRGLSDGYTFGSGTRLTVV.